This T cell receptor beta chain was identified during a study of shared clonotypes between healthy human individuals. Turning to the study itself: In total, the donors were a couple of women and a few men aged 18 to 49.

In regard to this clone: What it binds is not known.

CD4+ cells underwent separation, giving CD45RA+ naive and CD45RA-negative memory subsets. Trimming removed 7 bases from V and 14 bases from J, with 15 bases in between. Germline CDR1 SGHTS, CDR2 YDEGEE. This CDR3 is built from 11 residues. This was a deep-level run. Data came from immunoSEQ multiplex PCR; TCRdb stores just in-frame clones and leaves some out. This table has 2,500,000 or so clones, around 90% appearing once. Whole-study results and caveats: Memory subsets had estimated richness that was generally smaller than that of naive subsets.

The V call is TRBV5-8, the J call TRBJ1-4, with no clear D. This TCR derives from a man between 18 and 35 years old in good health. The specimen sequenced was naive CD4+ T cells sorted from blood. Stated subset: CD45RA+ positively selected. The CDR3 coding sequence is TGTGCCAGCCGGTACATCGGATACCTGTTTTTT. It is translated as CASRYIGYLFF.